This TCR beta chain was documented in a study of OX40 agonist ivuxolimab in advanced cancers. Study-level results: Researchers report that CD8+ T cells had, on average, more expanded clones than CD4+. No antigen was identified for the clonally expanded peripheral T cells.

Remarks on this clone: The antigen remains unidentified.

Using immunoSEQ multiplex PCR, the repertoire was profiled, and TCRdb retains in-frame clones only, with some absent. The sample holds roughly 40,000 clones, roughly nine tenths seen once. V dropped 0 bases and J dropped 4 bases, with 11 bases sitting between them. Germline CDR1 SGHDT, CDR2 YYEEEE. This CDR3 region has 15 residues. The sequencing used CD4+ or CD8+ T cells sorted from blood, collected in a trial of the OX40 agonist ivuxolimab. The TCR originated in an adult with an advanced solid tumor such as melanoma, head and neck, liver or kidney cancer. The rearrangement uses TRBV5-6 and TRBJ2-1; perhaps TRBD2 as D (6 bases). In DNA form, the CDR3 reads TGTGCCAGCAGCTTGGTCCTAGCGCAATACAATGAGCAGTTCTTC. Translated: CASSLVLAQYNEQFF.